This entry concerns a single TCR beta chain. The sample originates from a study of T cell responses to AZD1222 COVID-19 vaccine. Assay used: immunoSEQ multiplex PCR; TCRdb lists only in-frame clones, some missing. The repertoire holds 130,000 to 150,000 clones, roughly 89% seen once, with approximately 5.2% in the top ten. CDR1 is MDHEN, CDR2 SYDVKM, per germline. The CDR3 has 16 amino acids. V lost 3 bases and J 1 base, leaving 13 bases between the germline ends. Here the sequenced sample was peripheral blood, taken on day 0 of AZD1222 vaccination. The TCR sequence derives from an adult in good health. The rearrangement links TRBV28 to TRBJ2-4, with TRBD2 as a possible D gene (6 bases). CDR3 region: CASSLVGTSAKNIQYF. CDR3 sequence (DNA): TGTGCCAGCAGTTTGGTCGGGACTTCGGCCAAAAACATTCAGTACTTC.